The source of this T cell receptor beta chain is a study of graft-versus-host responses after intestinal transplantation. Looking at the study overall: Anti-thymocyte globulin induction preceded two to three years of tacrolimus and steroid maintenance in all recipients. Whole-study results and caveats: High graft-versus-host to host-versus-graft clonal ratios were seen in allografts of patients with graft-donor T cell macrochimerism. Marrow from the recipient contained GvH clones, some of which had appeared first in ileum or blood.

On this clone: As yet, its antigen is unknown.

The CDR3 totals 12 residues. V shed 4 bases and J shed 4 bases, with 6 bases lying between them. Germline V gene data show CDR1 as SGHNT and CDR2 as YENEEA. The method was immunoSEQ multiplex PCR; TCRdb's version includes in-frame clones alone and lacks a portion of them. The table shows roughly 92,000 clones, with roughly nine tenths occurring only once. The input for sequencing was unstimulated CD4+ T cells sorted from spleen or lymph node cells, taken before transplant. The TCR originated in a human donor who was the organ donor for an intestinal transplant. V is TRBV11-3 and J is TRBJ2-3; D remains ambiguous. The CDR3 DNA reads as TGTGCCAGCAGCTCCGTCCCAGATACGCAGTATTTT. As protein: CASSSVPDTQYF.